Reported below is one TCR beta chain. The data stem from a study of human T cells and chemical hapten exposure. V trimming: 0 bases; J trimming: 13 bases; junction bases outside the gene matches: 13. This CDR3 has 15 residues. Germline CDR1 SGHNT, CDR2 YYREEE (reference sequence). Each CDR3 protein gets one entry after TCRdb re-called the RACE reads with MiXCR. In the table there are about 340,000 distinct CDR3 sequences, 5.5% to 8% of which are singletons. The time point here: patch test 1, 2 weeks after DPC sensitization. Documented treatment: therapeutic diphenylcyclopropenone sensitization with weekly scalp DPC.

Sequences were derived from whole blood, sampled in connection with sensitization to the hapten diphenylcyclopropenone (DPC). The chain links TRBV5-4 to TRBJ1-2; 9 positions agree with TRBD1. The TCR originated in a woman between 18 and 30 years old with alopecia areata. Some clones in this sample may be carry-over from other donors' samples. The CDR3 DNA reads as TGTGCCAGCAGCTTGGACGGGACAGGGTATGGGCCTGCCACCTTC. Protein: CASSLDGTGYGPATF. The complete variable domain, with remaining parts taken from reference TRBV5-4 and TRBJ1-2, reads ETGVTQSPTHLIKTRGQQVTLRCSSQSGHNTVSWYQQALGQGPQFIFQYYREEENGRGNFPPRFSGLQFPNYSSELNVNALELDDSALYLCASSLDGTGYGPATFGSGTRLTVV.